What follows are 4 T cell receptor beta chains derived from one specimen sequenced in a study of shared clonotypes between healthy human individuals. Sequencing used immunoSEQ multiplex PCR; TCRdb keeps in-frame clones, though not all of them. The sample yields some 2,000,000 clones, approximately 94% seen once. CD8 cells regarded as naive lacked CD45RO, were positively chosen for CCR7, and omitted terminally differentiated effector memory CD45RA+ cells. Input material: naive CD8+ T cells sorted from blood. These receptor sequences come from a man between 18 and 35 years old in good health.

CDR3 residues: CASSPPDGYSPLHF. The CDR3 DNA follows: TGCGCCAGCAGCCCCCCGGACGGCTATTCACCCCTCCACTTT. V and J are TRBV4-1 and TRBJ1-6; the D is unclear. This CDR3 has 14 amino acids. Trimming took 4 bases from V and 8 from J, leaving 12 bases between them. The germline V gene encodes CDR1 MGHRA and CDR2 YSYEKL.

The J gene is TRBJ2-1, the V gene TRBV14; 8 bases match TRBD2. J lost 3 bases, V lost 0 bases, and 7 bases had no gene match. This CDR3 is 17 amino acids long. Germline V gene data show CDR1 as SGHDN and CDR2 as FVKESK. CDR3 residues: CASSQDPPSGFYNEQFF. The DNA of the CDR3 is TGTGCCAGCAGCCAAGATCCCCCTAGCGGGTTCTACAATGAGCAGTTCTTC.

Notes on this clone: Germline is not matched at one junction end, which may reflect a read error. The chain combines TRBV6-1 with TRBJ1-5, with a tentative D call TRBD1 (5 bases). The CDR3 consists of 17 residues. The germline V gene encodes CDR1 MNHNS and CDR2 SASEGT. The CDR3: CASSQAVARGGNQPQHF. As DNA, the CDR3 is TGTGCCAGCAGTCAAGCAGTGGCCCGGGGGGGTAATCAGCCCCAGCATTTT.

This clone was counted once. The V and J genes are TRBV2 and TRBJ2-2; D uncertain. Germline CDR1 is SNHLY and CDR2 is FYNNEI. V lost 4 bases to trimming and J lost 3 bases, with 18 bases between them. The CDR3 is made up of 17 amino acids. The CDR3 loop reads CASSVVSTVIDTGELFF. For the CDR3, the DNA is TGTGCCAGCAGTGTGGTAAGTACTGTAATCGACACCGGGGAGCTGTTTTTT. The full variable domain, in which reference TRBV2 and TRBJ2-2 provide the parts outside the CDR3, is EPEVTQTPSHQVTQMGQEVILRCVPISNHLYFYWYRQILGQKVEFLVSFYNNEISEKSEIFDDQFSVERPDGSNFTLKIRSTKLEDSAMYFCASSVVSTVIDTGELFFGEGSRLTVL.